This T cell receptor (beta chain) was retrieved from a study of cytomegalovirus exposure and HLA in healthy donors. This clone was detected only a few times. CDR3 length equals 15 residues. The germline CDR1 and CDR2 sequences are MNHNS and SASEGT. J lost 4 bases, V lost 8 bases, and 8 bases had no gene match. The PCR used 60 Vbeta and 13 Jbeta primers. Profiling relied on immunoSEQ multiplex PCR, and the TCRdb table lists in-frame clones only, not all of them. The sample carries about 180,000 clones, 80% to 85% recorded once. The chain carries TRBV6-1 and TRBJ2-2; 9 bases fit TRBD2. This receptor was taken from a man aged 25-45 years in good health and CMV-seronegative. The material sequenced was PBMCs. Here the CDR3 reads CASLGRGGVTGELFF. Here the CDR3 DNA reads TGTGCCAGCCTGGGGCGGGGGGGCGTCACCGGGGAGCTGTTTTTT.